The next 24 T cell receptor beta chains were all read from a single sample in a study of T cell repertoires in ileal Crohn's disease (dated by TCRdb to between 2017 and 2020). Explained via the paper, the time point label denotes: neoterminal ileum biopsy at postoperative endoscopy, about 6 months after surgery. The library was built by means of the immunoSEQ multiplex PCR assay. TCRdb provides this immuneACCESS table in a form limited to in-frame rearrangements. Some clones are lacking; in checked studies, under half of them reflect an unresolved V gene, and why the rest are absent is not known. The sample table holds about 12,000 clones, of which 75% to 85% were seen once. Under 13% of the sample is taken by the ten largest. Sequencing was done on a sample of ileal tissue. The source of these receptors is an adult with Crohn's disease.

J is TRBJ2-3 and V is TRBV5-1, with D possibly being TRBD2 (6 bases). CDR1 is SGHRS and CDR2 is YFSETQ in the germline V gene. Trimming left V 0 bases short and J 0 bases short, with 11 bases between. The CDR3 sequence is 16 residues long. DNA of the CDR3: TGCGCCAGCAGCTTGGTTAGGAGCGGGAGCACAGATACGCAGTATTTT. Its protein product is CASSLVRSGSTDTQYF.

The chain employs TRBV9 and TRBJ2-5; 7 positions match TRBD2. Per the germline V gene, CDR1 is SGDLS and CDR2 is YYNGEE. The CDR3 is 15 residues long. V lost 0 bases, J lost 5 bases, and 7 bases stayed unmatched. CDR3 sequence reads: CASSVGQGGTETQYF. The CDR3 bases are TGTGCCAGCAGCGTAGGCCAGGGAGGGACGGAGACCCAGTACTTC.

The rearrangement joins TRBV5-1 to TRBJ2-5; 7 positions agree with TRBD2. Germline loops: CDR1 SGHRS, CDR2 YFSETQ. The V and J ends lost 4 bases and 1 base, in that order; junction bases with no gene match: 4. This CDR3 is built from 14 residues. In DNA, the CDR3 is TGCGCCAGCAGCCCCGGGACTACCCAAGAGACCCAGTACTTC. Its translation is CASSPGTTQETQYF.

The V gene is TRBV7-6, the J gene TRBJ2-2, with D possibly matching TRBD1 (5 bases). Germline loops: CDR1 SGHVS, CDR2 FNYEAQ. Trimming stripped 2 bases from V and 0 bases from J, with 13 bases between. The CDR3 has 17 residues. Here the CDR3 DNA reads TGTGCCAGCAGCTTAACCGTGTTCAGGGCGAACACCGGGGAGCTGTTTTTT. Residues: CASSLTVFRANTGELFF.

The V call is TRBV5-5, the J call TRBJ2-7; TRBD1 matches at 7 bases. V lost 4 bases, J lost 2 bases, and 6 bases stayed unmatched. Looked up from germline, CDR1 is SGHKS and CDR2 is YYEKEE (reference sequence). The CDR3 is 14 amino acids. This CDR3 is CASSPRDSPYEQYF. In nucleotides, the CDR3 is TGTGCCAGCAGCCCCCGGGACAGTCCCTACGAGCAGTACTTC.

The J gene is TRBJ1-3, the V gene TRBV5-1; 8 positions match TRBD1. CDR3 length: 16 amino acids. Unmatched junction bases numbered 11, after V lost 4 bases and J lost 5 bases. CDR1 is SGHRS, CDR2 YFSETQ, per germline. The CDR3 here is CASSLLGQGNRNTIYF. The DNA of the CDR3 is TGCGCCAGCAGCCTCCTAGGACAGGGTAATAGAAACACCATATATTTT.

The V and J genes are TRBV10-2 and TRBJ2-2; D not resolved. The V and J ends lost 4 bases and 7 bases respectively, with 13 bases between them. The CDR3 sequence is 14 residues long. Germline V CDR1 and CDR2: WSHSY, SAAADI. The CDR3 sequence: CASSGLNGYGELFF. Here the CDR3 DNA reads TGCGCCAGCAGTGGTTTGAACGGGTACGGGGAGCTGTTTTTT.

J is TRBJ2-7 and V is TRBV27, with TRBD1 as a possible D gene (5 bases). The CDR3 totals 15 residues. CDR1 is MNHEY, CDR2 SMNVEV, per germline (reference sequence). V lost 1 base and J 9 bases, leaving 19 bases between the germline ends. The CDR3 DNA reads as TGTGCCAGCAGTTTATTTTCGGGCTGGGCCCAGGGGCAGTACTTC. It is translated as CASSLFSGWAQGQYF.

The rearrangement links TRBV13 to TRBJ1-6, with 7 bases aligning to TRBD1. The CDR3 has 15 residues. From germline, CDR1 is PRHDT and CDR2 FYEKMQ (reference sequence). The V segment lost 3 bases and the J segment 6 bases; nucleotides outside the gene matches: 5. CDR3 loop: CASSFGQDPNSPLHF. As DNA, the CDR3 is TGTGCCAGCAGCTTCGGACAGGACCCTAATTCACCCCTCCACTTT.

The chain is built from TRBV9 and TRBJ1-1; a weak D match, TRBD1 (6 bases). This CDR3 contains 13 residues. The germline V and J ends were trimmed by 0 bases and 6 bases, with 9 bases remaining between them. Germline CDR1 SGDLS, CDR2 YYNGEE. The CDR3 region is CASSVGGGAEAFF. CDR3 DNA: TGTGCCAGCAGCGTAGGGGGGGGCGCTGAAGCTTTCTTT. The variable domain in full, completed from reference TRBV9 and TRBJ1-1, reads DSGVTQTPKHLITATGQRVTLRCSPRSGDLSVYWYQQSLDQGLQFLIQYYNGEERAKGNILERFSAQQFPDLHSELNLSSLELGDSALYFCASSVGGGAEAFFGQGTRLTVV.

The V gene is TRBV5-1, the J gene TRBJ1-1; D perhaps matches TRBD1 (6 bases). With 0 bases removed from V and 4 bases from J, the gap between germline ends came to 10 bases. Germline CDR1 SGHRS, CDR2 YFSETQ. The CDR3 runs to 14 residues. The CDR3 region is CASSLETGFTEAFF. The DNA of the CDR3 is TGCGCCAGCAGCTTGGAAACAGGGTTCACTGAAGCTTTCTTT.

V usage is TRBV5-1 and J usage is TRBJ2-7; D not certain. The CDR3 contains 13 residues. Germline V lookup: CDR1 SGHRS, CDR2 YFSETQ. The V end lost 2 bases, the J end lost 3 bases, and 9 bases lay between the germline ends. Here the CDR3 DNA reads TGCGCCAGCAGCTTAACGGCGGACTACGAGCAGTACTTC. It translates to CASSLTADYEQYF.

This clone was seen only once. This chain joins TRBV10-2 and TRBJ2-7, with TRBD2 identical over 7 bases. CDR3 size: 13 residues. The junction had 10 bases not matched to a gene; V was cut back by 9 bases and J by 5 bases. Germline CDR1 and CDR2: WSHSY and SAAADI. CDR3 residues: CASLSGGMDEQYF. The CDR3 DNA reads as TGCGCCAGTCTGTCGGGAGGTATGGACGAGCAGTACTTC.

The rearrangement joins TRBV2 to TRBJ2-2; 9 nucleotides agree with TRBD1. V trimming: 6 bases; J trimming: 8 bases; junction bases outside the gene matches: 4. The CDR3 runs 13 residues. Germline lookup yields CDR1 SNHLY and CDR2 FYNNEI. The CDR3 spells CASSRDRVGELFF. CDR3 DNA: TGTGCCAGCAGCCGGGACAGGGTTGGGGAGCTGTTTTTT.

The chain carries TRBV29-1 and TRBJ2-5; 7 bases are shared with TRBD2. J was trimmed by 5 bases and V by 7 bases; bases with no gene match: 7. The CDR3 runs 12 residues. Germline V gene sequence: CDR1 SQVTM, CDR2 ANQGSEA. The CDR3 nucleotides are TGCAGCGGTATGGGGGGGTCGGAGACCCAGTACTTC. Amino acid sequence: CSGMGGSETQYF.

The rearrangement uses TRBV10-3 and TRBJ2-2; D is perhaps TRBD1 (5 bases). V gave up 2 bases and J gave up 1 base, with 8 bases separating them. The CDR3 has 15 residues. CDR1 ENHRY and CDR2 SYGVKD come from the germline V gene. CDR3 in amino acids: CAISEQGQNTGELFF. The CDR3 region has the DNA TGTGCCATCAGTGAGCAGGGTCAGAACACCGGGGAGCTGTTTTTT.

The chain carries TRBV11-2 and TRBJ1-1; D is possibly TRBD1 (6 bases). Germline assignment: CDR1 SGHAT and CDR2 FQNNGV. The CDR3 is made up of 13 amino acids. Between the trimmed V and J ends, which lost 7 bases and 1 base, there was a span of 10 bases. The CDR3 DNA reads TGTGCCAGCACCGGGGGGCGGAACACTGAAGCTTTCTTT. It translates to CASTGGRNTEAFF.

This clone was seen only a few times. The identical CDR3 is also encoded by other nucleotide sequences in the sample. The J gene is TRBJ2-1, the V gene TRBV6-4; 8 nucleotides agree with TRBD2. Trimming removed 3 bases from V and 5 bases from J; junction bases left unmatched: 6. This CDR3 comprises 15 residues. Germline CDR1 is MRHNA and CDR2 is SNTAGT. The CDR3 loop reads CASSDLAGGDNEQFF. The CDR3 nucleotides read TGTGCCAGCAGTGATCTTGCGGGAGGCGACAATGAGCAGTTCTTC.

The V call is TRBV6-5, the J call TRBJ1-4; weak D call: TRBD1 (6 bases). The V and J ends lost 0 bases and 3 bases respectively, with 11 bases between them. The CDR3 is 16 amino acids. Germline CDR1 is MNHEY and CDR2 is SVGAGI. The CDR3 here is CASSYSRQGPNEKLFF. The CDR3 DNA sequence: TGTGCCAGCAGTTACTCCCGGCAGGGGCCTAATGAAAAACTGTTTTTT.

The V and J genes are TRBV7-2 and TRBJ1-2; unclear D gene. Germline V CDR1 and CDR2: SGHTA, FQGNSA. CDR3 length equals 14 residues. V was pared by 1 base and J by 14 bases, with 20 bases between. Here the CDR3 reads CASSLDGAAVHWTF. For the CDR3, the DNA is TGTGCCAGCAGCTTAGACGGAGCCGCGGTCCATTGGACCTTC.

The V and J genes are TRBV4-1 and TRBJ1-3; D gene unclear. Trimming removed 0 bases from V and 1 base from J, with 7 bases in between. Germline lookup yields CDR1 MGHRA and CDR2 YSYEKL. There are 15 residues in the CDR3. The CDR3 is CASSQEVASGNTIYF. CDR3 nucleotides: TGCGCCAGCAGCCAAGAGGTGGCTTCTGGAAACACCATATATTTT.

In DNA, the CDR3 is TGTGCCAGCAGCTTTTTCGGCGGGAGGGGCGGCTACACCTTC. This encodes CASSFFGGRGGYTF. The chain uses TRBV5-6 and TRBJ1-2, with D possibly matching TRBD1 (5 bases). Germline V lookup: CDR1 SGHDT, CDR2 YYEEEE. The CDR3 is 14 residues long. Trimming shortened V by 2 bases and J by 8 bases, and 16 bases separated the two germline ends.

The chain is built from TRBV28 and TRBJ2-4, with 9 positions matching TRBD1. After removal of 3 bases from V and 8 bases from J, the junction contained 2 bases not matched to a gene. Germline lookup yields CDR1 MDHEN and CDR2 SYDVKM. The CDR3 runs 13 residues. DNA of the CDR3: TGTGCCAGCAGTTTGACAGGGGGTGACATTCAGTACTTC. This translates into CASSLTGGDIQYF. Full variable domain (outside the CDR3, taken from reference TRBV28 and TRBJ2-4): DVKVTQSSRYLVKRTGEKVFLECVQDMDHENMFWYRQDPGLGLRLIYFSYDVKMKEKGDIPEGYSVSREKKERFSLILESASTNQTSMYLCASSLTGGDIQYFGAGTRLSVL.

As regards this clone: Other DNA sequences within the sample encode an identical CDR3. This sequence joins TRBV30 and TRBJ1-2; the D gene is possibly TRBD1 (5 bases). The CDR3 is 13 residues long. Germline V gene lookup returns CDR1 GTSNPN and CDR2 SVGIG (reference sequence). V was cut by 1 base and J by 5 bases, with 11 bases left in between. CDR3 sequence: CAWSGGGSYGYTF. CDR3 coding DNA: TGTGCCTGGAGTGGCGGGGGAAGTTATGGCTACACCTTC. The full variable domain, its missing parts supplied by reference TRBV30 and TRBJ1-2, is SQTIHQWPATLVQPVGSPLSLECTVEGTSNPNLYWYRQAAGRGLQLLFYSVGIGQISSEVPQNLSASRPQDRQFILSSKKLLLSDSGFYLCAWSGGGSYGYTFGSGTRLTVV.